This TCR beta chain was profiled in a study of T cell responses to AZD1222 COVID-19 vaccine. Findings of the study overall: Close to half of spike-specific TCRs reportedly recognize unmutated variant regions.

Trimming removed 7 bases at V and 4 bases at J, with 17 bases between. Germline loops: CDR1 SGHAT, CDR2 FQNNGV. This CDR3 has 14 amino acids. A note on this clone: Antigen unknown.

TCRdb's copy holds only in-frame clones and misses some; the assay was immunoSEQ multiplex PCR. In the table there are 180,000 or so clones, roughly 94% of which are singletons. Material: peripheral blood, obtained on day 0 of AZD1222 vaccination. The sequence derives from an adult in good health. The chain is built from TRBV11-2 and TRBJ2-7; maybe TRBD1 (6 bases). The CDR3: CASTWGRASYEQYF. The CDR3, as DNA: TGTGCCAGCACCTGGGGGCGGGCGTCATACGAGCAGTACTTC. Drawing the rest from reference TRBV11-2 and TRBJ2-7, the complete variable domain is EAGVAQSPRYKIIEKRQSVAFWCNPISGHATLYWYQQILGQGPKLLIQFQNNGVVDDSQLPKDRFSAERLKGVDSTLKIQPAKLEDSAVYLCASTWGRASYEQYFGPGTRLTVT.